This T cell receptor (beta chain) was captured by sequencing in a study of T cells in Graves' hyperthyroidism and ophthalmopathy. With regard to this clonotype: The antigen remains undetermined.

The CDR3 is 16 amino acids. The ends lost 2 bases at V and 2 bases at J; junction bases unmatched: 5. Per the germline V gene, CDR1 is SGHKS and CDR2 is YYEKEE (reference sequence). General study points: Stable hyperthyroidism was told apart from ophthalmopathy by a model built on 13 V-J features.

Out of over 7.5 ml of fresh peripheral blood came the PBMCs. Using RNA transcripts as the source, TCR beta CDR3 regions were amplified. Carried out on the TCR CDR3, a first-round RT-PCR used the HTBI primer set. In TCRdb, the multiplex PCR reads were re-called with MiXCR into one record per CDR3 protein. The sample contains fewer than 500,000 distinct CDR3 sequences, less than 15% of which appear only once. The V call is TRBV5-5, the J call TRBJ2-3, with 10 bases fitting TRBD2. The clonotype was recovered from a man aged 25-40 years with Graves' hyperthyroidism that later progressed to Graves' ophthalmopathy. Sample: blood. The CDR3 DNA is TGTGCCAGCAGCTTAGCGGGGGGGCCGGACACAGATACGCAGTATTTT. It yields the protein CASSLAGGPDTDTQYF.